These 28 T cell receptor beta chains were sequenced from one sample in a study of cytotoxic CD8 clonotypes in ibrutinib-treated CLL. Here immunoSEQ multiplex PCR was the method, and the copy in TCRdb shows in-frame clones only, minus some. The sample lists about 50,000 clones, around 52% occurring once. This material consisted of PBMCs, taken after 24 months of ibrutinib treatment. These receptors were obtained from a human donor with chronic lymphocytic leukemia.

The rearrangement joins TRBV9 to TRBJ2-1; 9 nucleotides agree with TRBD2. After removal of 3 bases from V and 0 bases from J, the junction contained 7 bases not matched to a gene. The CDR3 consists of 17 residues. Germline lookup yields CDR1 SGDLS and CDR2 YYNGEE. CDR3 region: CASSAGLASNSYNEQFF. DNA of the CDR3: TGTGCCAGCAGCGCAGGACTAGCGAGCAACTCCTACAATGAGCAGTTCTTC.

J is TRBJ2-2 and V is TRBV5-5, with 7 bases aligning to TRBD1. J gave up 4 bases and V 4 bases, and 4 bases lay outside the gene matches. CDR1 and CDR2 (germline): SGHKS, YYEKEE (reference sequence). The CDR3 covers 14 residues. DNA for the CDR3: TGTGCCAGCAGCCGACAGGGTGGCACCGGGGAGCTGTTTTTT. It translates to CASSRQGGTGELFF. Full variable domain (rest looked up from reference TRBV5-5 and TRBJ2-2): DAGVTQSPTHLIKTRGQQVTLRCSPISGHKSVSWYQQVLGQGPQFIFQYYEKEERGRGNFPDRFSARQFPNYSSELNVNALLLGDSALYLCASSRQGGTGELFFGEGSRLTVL.

The V and J genes are TRBV27 and TRBJ1-3; D remains unclear. Germline CDR1 and CDR2: MNHEY and SMNVEV (reference sequence). V dropped 6 bases and J dropped 0 bases, with 15 bases sitting between them. There are 16 residues in the CDR3. CDR3 nucleotides: TGTGCCAGCAGCCCCCGGTCCCCCTACTCTGGAAACACCATATATTTT. Translation: CASSPRSPYSGNTIYF.

CDR3 DNA sequence: TGTGCCAGCAGCTTCCACCGGGACAGGGACGACGAGCAGTACTTC. It specifies CASSFHRDRDDEQYF. This chain joins TRBV7-9 and TRBJ2-7; 9 bases agree with TRBD1. This CDR3 has 15 residues. Germline assignment: CDR1 SEHNR and CDR2 FQNEAQ (reference sequence). Trimming at V came to 3 bases and at J to 5 bases, leaving 8 bases not matched to a gene.

The sample holds a few counts of this clone. The rearrangement joins TRBV7-9 to TRBJ1-6; unclear D gene. CDR1 is SEHNR, CDR2 FQNEAQ, per germline (reference sequence). V gave up 1 base and J gave up 4 bases, with 5 bases separating them. The CDR3 runs 14 residues. CDR3 protein: CASSLEQYNSPLHF. The CDR3 region has the DNA TGTGCCAGCAGCTTAGAACAGTATAATTCACCCCTCCACTTT.

This clone occurred a few times. This likely traces to a read error, being one base from a far larger clone. The V and J genes are TRBV4-2 and TRBJ1-6, with D possibly matching TRBD1 (5 bases). V was pared by 0 bases and J by 9 bases, with 12 bases between. This CDR3 is built from 15 residues. Looked up from germline, CDR1 is LGHNA and CDR2 is YNFKEQ. CDR3 coding DNA: TGTGCCAGCAGCCAAGATCCCCCTGGGGGTTCACCCCTCCACTTT. It specifies CASSQDPPGGSPLHF.

Ten or more counts support this clone. V usage is TRBV4-1 and J usage is TRBJ1-2; D perhaps matches TRBD1 (5 bases). Germline V gene lookup returns CDR1 MGHRA and CDR2 YSYEKL. The CDR3 is 17 residues long. Trimming removed 0 bases from V and 4 bases from J, with 18 bases in between. CDR3 protein: CASSQEDRGDRAYGYTF. CDR3 coding DNA: TGCGCCAGCAGCCAAGAAGATCGGGGTGACAGAGCCTATGGCTACACCTTC.

The rearrangement uses TRBV2 and TRBJ2-1; D unclear. The V gene lost 4 bases and the J gene lost 4 bases, with 14 bases spanning the gap. The germline V gene has CDR1 SNHLY and CDR2 FYNNEI. This CDR3 contains 15 residues. The CDR3 DNA sequence: TGTGCCAGCAGTGCTCTAGTTGCGTCTTACAATGAGCAGTTCTTC. Amino acid sequence: CASSALVASYNEQFF.

The chain carries TRBV9 and TRBJ1-1; D unclear. The V end was cut by 0 bases, the J end by 0 bases, with 12 bases between. This CDR3 is 16 amino acids long. The germline CDR1 and CDR2 sequences are SGDLS and YYNGEE. CDR3 bases: TGTGCCAGCAGCGTAGAACGGGGAACCCTGAACACTGAAGCTTTCTTT. It yields the protein CASSVERGTLNTEAFF.

This clone came up a few times. The chain combines TRBV7-8 with TRBJ1-5, with TRBD1 matching over 8 bases. Unmatched junction bases numbered 2, after V lost 0 bases and J lost 4 bases. The V gene's germline CDR1 is SGHVS and CDR2 FQNEAQ. This CDR3 comprises 15 residues. The CDR3 here is CASSLAGQGNQPQHF. The CDR3 DNA follows: TGTGCCAGCAGCTTAGCTGGACAGGGTAATCAGCCCCAGCATTTT.

The rearrangement uses TRBV9 and TRBJ1-2; possible D gene TRBD1, 6 bases. The germline V and J ends were trimmed by 6 bases and 2 bases, with 14 bases remaining between them. Germline loops: CDR1 SGDLS, CDR2 YYNGEE. The CDR3 runs to 14 residues. CDR3 in amino acids: CASNKRTENYGYTF. CDR3 nucleotide sequence: TGTGCCAGCAATAAGAGGACAGAGAACTATGGCTACACCTTC. The whole variable domain, remainder taken from reference TRBV9 and TRBJ1-2, is DSGVTQTPKHLITATGQRVTLRCSPRSGDLSVYWYQQSLDQGLQFLIQYYNGEERAKGNILERFSAQQFPDLHSELNLSSLELGDSALYFCASNKRTENYGYTFGSGTRLTVV.

The chain employs TRBV6-6 and TRBJ2-7; D possibly uses TRBD1 or TRBD2 (5 bases each). This CDR3 spans 13 amino acids. V was trimmed by 2 bases and J by 4 bases, leaving 9 bases between them. Looked up from germline, CDR1 is MNHNY and CDR2 is SVGAGI (reference sequence). CDR3 DNA sequence: TGTGCCAGCAGTTACGGGACGTCTTACGAGCAGTACTTC. Translated: CASSYGTSYEQYF.

This chain uses TRBV9 with TRBJ1-1; D is unclear. Trimming pared 0 bases from V and 1 base from J, leaving 7 bases between. Looked up from germline, CDR1 is SGDLS and CDR2 is YYNGEE. CDR3 length: 14 amino acids. CDR3 sequence: CASSVGRQNTEAFF. For the CDR3, the DNA is TGTGCCAGCAGCGTAGGAAGGCAGAACACTGAAGCTTTCTTT.

In its sample, this clone was seen a few times. V usage is TRBV2 and J usage is TRBJ1-3; D is uncertain. CDR1 is SNHLY, CDR2 FYNNEI, per germline. The ends were cut back, 3 bases at V and 2 bases at J, with 8 bases in the middle. This CDR3 has 14 residues. CDR3 amino acids: CASSDRVPGNTIYF. The DNA of the CDR3 is TGTGCCAGCAGTGATAGGGTTCCTGGAAACACCATATATTTT.

V usage is TRBV10-3 and J usage is TRBJ1-6, with 9 bases matching TRBD1. The CDR3 is 13 residues long. The germline CDR1 and CDR2 sequences are ENHRY and SYGVKD. V gave up 11 bases and J gave up 7 bases; unmatched junction bases: 6. This chain's CDR3 is CAGSDRGNSPLHF. CDR3 in DNA: TGTGCCGGTTCGGACAGGGGCAATTCACCCCTCCACTTT.

Details on this clone: The junction departs from germline at one end; a sequencing error may be responsible. CDR3 nucleotides: TGTGCCATCAGTGAAGACCCAAGGGACTATGGCTACACCTTC. Translation gives CAISEDPRDYGYTF. The V call is TRBV6-5, the J call TRBJ1-2; D is unresolved. CDR3 length equals 14 residues. Germline V lookup: CDR1 MNHEY, CDR2 SVGAGI.

This sequence joins TRBV19 and TRBJ2-5, with 7 bases identical to TRBD1. J gave up 4 bases and V 0 bases, and 2 bases lay outside the gene matches. This CDR3 is built from 14 residues. Per germline, CDR1 LNHDA and CDR2 SQIVND (reference sequence). The CDR3 loop is CASSIDWTGETQYF. CDR3 sequence (DNA): TGTGCCAGTAGTATAGATTGGACAGGAGAGACCCAGTACTTC.

The chain couples TRBV28 to TRBJ1-1; D gene uncertain. The CDR3 runs to 14 residues. V shed 2 bases and J shed 1 base, with 8 bases lying between them. Per germline, CDR1 MDHEN and CDR2 SYDVKM. The CDR3 sequence: CASSLVQENTEAFF. CDR3 DNA sequence: TGTGCCAGCAGTTTAGTCCAGGAGAACACTGAAGCTTTCTTT.

V and J are TRBV4-1 and TRBJ2-7, with TRBD2 as a possible D gene (6 bases). V gave up 1 base and J gave up 4 bases, with 20 bases separating them. Per germline, CDR1 MGHRA and CDR2 YSYEKL. This CDR3 comprises 17 residues. The CDR3 sequence is CASSQAPGTGEGYEQYF. DNA of the CDR3: TGCGCCAGCAGCCAAGCCCCGGGGACGGGGGAAGGATACGAGCAGTACTTC.

The chain joins TRBV6-1 to TRBJ2-3; D remains ambiguous. CDR3 length: 15 residues. Between the trimmed V and J ends, which lost 3 bases and 8 bases, there was a span of 18 bases. Per germline, CDR1 MNHNS and CDR2 SASEGT. The CDR3 bases are TGTGCCAGCAGTGACTCCTCTTTTAACGTCGGTACGCAGTATTTT. Translated, it gives CASSDSSFNVGTQYF.

This clone appeared once. The J gene is TRBJ1-2, the V gene TRBV2; no firm D call. Germline values: CDR1 SNHLY, CDR2 FYNNEI. The CDR3 runs to 13 residues. V dropped 5 bases and J dropped 0 bases, with 7 bases sitting between them. The CDR3, as DNA: TGTGCCAGCAGTCCAACACCTAACTATGGCTACACCTTC. Translating gives CASSPTPNYGYTF.

The CDR3, as DNA: TGTGCCAGTAGTACCCGACTAGCGGGGAAGGTAGATACGCAGTATTTT. Translation: CASSTRLAGKVDTQYF. The V gene is TRBV19, the J gene TRBJ2-3; 11 nucleotides line up with TRBD2. V shed 4 bases, J shed 5 bases, and the junction held 8 bases outside the gene matches. Germline CDR1 and CDR2: LNHDA and SQIVND (reference sequence). The CDR3 extends over 16 amino acids. Looking up the rest from reference TRBV19 and TRBJ2-3 gives the full variable domain: DGGITQSPKYLFRKEGQNVTLSCEQNLNHDAMYWYRQDPGQGLRLIYYSQIVNDFQKGDIAEGYSVSREKKESFPLTVTSAQKNPTAFYLCASSTRLAGKVDTQYFGPGTRLTVL.

The chain has TRBV7-9 and TRBJ2-7; 9 nucleotides line up with TRBD2. The germline CDR1 and CDR2 sequences are SEHNR and FQNEAQ (reference sequence). V was pared by 5 bases and J by 0 bases, with 2 bases of the junction left unmatched. The CDR3 is made up of 14 amino acids. DNA of the CDR3: TGTGCCAGCAGCCGTAGCGGGGGCTCCTACGAGCAGTACTTC. It is translated as CASSRSGGSYEQYF.

The V gene is TRBV2, the J gene TRBJ2-7; 8 bases line up with TRBD1. J gave up 9 bases and V 6 bases, and 4 bases lay outside the gene matches. CDR3 length: 11 amino acids. From germline, CDR1 is SNHLY and CDR2 FYNNEI. As DNA, the CDR3 is TGTGCCAGCAGCGACAGGGGAGGGCAGTACTTC. Translated: CASSDRGGQYF.

This clone has a handful of counts. The rearrangement joins TRBV7-9 to TRBJ1-1; D is undetermined. Germline CDR1 reads SEHNR; CDR2 reads FQNEAQ (reference sequence). The CDR3 has 13 residues. The ends were cut back, 1 base at V and 7 bases at J, with 10 bases in the middle. CDR3 in amino acids: CASSLGQVGEAFF. The CDR3 DNA sequence: TGTGCCAGCAGCTTAGGGCAGGTCGGTGAAGCTTTCTTT.

The chain employs TRBV29-1 and TRBJ1-2, with 8 bases identical to TRBD1. CDR1 and CDR2 from the germline V gene are SQVTM and ANQGSEA. This CDR3 has 13 amino acids. Trimming at V came to 8 bases and at J to 4 bases, leaving 9 bases not matched to a gene. In DNA form, the CDR3 reads TGCAGCTACGGACAGGGCCAATCCTATGGCTACACCTTC. Amino acid sequence: CSYGQGQSYGYTF.

This chain links TRBV19 with TRBJ1-2; D is unresolved. CDR3 length: 14 amino acids. The V gene lost 5 bases and the J gene lost 0 bases, with 10 bases spanning the gap. Germline V gene lookup returns CDR1 LNHDA and CDR2 SQIVND (reference sequence). The CDR3, as DNA: TGTGCCAGTAGTTCACGGGCGTCTAACTATGGCTACACCTTC. Its protein product is CASSSRASNYGYTF. The complete variable domain, with remaining parts taken from reference TRBV19 and TRBJ1-2, reads DGGITQSPKYLFRKEGQNVTLSCEQNLNHDAMYWYRQDPGQGLRLIYYSQIVNDFQKGDIAEGYSVSREKKESFPLTVTSAQKNPTAFYLCASSSRASNYGYTFGSGTRLTVV.

This clone was recorded at least ten times. The CDR3 DNA sequence: TGCAGCGTTGCCCCCGGACAGGCTAACTATGGCTACACCTTC. It is translated as CSVAPGQANYGYTF. V usage is TRBV29-1 and J usage is TRBJ1-2; 7 bases fit TRBD1. This CDR3 is 14 amino acids long. V lost 4 bases to trimming and J lost 0 bases; unmatched junction nucleotides: 5. CDR1 and CDR2 from the germline V gene are SQVTM and ANQGSEA.